This TCR beta chain was captured by sequencing in a study of identical twins. Study-level results: A cross-sectional statistical analysis, not follow-up of the same donors, supported the conclusions. Models, which agreed with sharing between unrelated individuals, nonetheless underestimated the out-of-frame TCR alpha sharing seen in monozygotic twins.

As regards this clonotype: Antigen specificity is unknown.

Trimming at V came to 6 bases and at J to 7 bases, leaving 5 bases not matched to a gene. In germline, CDR1 is MDHEN, CDR2 SYDVKM. The CDR3 consists of 13 residues. MiXCR, applied by TCRdb to the 5' RACE reads, yields one record per CDR3 protein. The table has 500,000 or so distinct CDR3 sequences, more than 13% seen once. All donors were healthy Caucasians. These same data were also listed under a study on yellow fever vaccine responses in identical twins.

The TCR sequence derives from a woman aged 18-29 years in good health. The rearrangement joins TRBV28 to TRBJ2-4; 8 bases align to TRBD2. The specimen was CD4+ T cells sorted from blood. In DNA, the CDR3 is TGTGCCAGCAGACCCGGGACTAGTAACATTCAGTACTTC. This gives the protein CASRPGTSNIQYF.